This T cell receptor beta chain is from a study of shared clonotypes between healthy human individuals. V lost 2 bases to trimming and J lost 10 bases, with 12 bases between them. There are 13 residues in the CDR3. CDR1 and CDR2 from the germline V gene are LGHNA and YNFKEQ. Produced via immunoSEQ multiplex PCR; TCRdb's table is partial and in-frame only. The data contain around 980,000 clones, roughly 74% of them singletons. The chain recombines TRBV4-2 with TRBJ2-1; no reliable D call. This TCR was recovered from a man younger than 35 in good health. Some clones in this sample may be carry-over from other donors' samples. What was sequenced was memory CD4+ T cells from PBMCs. The sample's subset: CD45RA-negative fraction. The CDR3 loop is CASSQIDNKEQFF. The CDR3 DNA is TGTGCCAGCAGCCAAATCGATAATAAAGAGCAGTTCTTC.